This T cell receptor beta chain was sequenced during a study of OX40 agonist ivuxolimab in advanced cancers. Turning to the study itself: Patients took ivuxolimab, an agonistic anti-OX40 (CD134) antibody. Subjects had a mean age of about 65 years, with a range of roughly 23 to 80; approximately 83% were male.

The germline gives CDR1 MDHEN, CDR2 SYDVKM. This CDR3 is built from 16 residues. Trimming cost V 6 bases and J 2 bases, with 17 bases left between them. The protocol was immunoSEQ multiplex PCR, while the TCRdb copy is restricted to in-frame clones and leaves out a portion. The table records over 100,000 clones, about nine tenths of them present only once. This clone was detected only a few times. The antigen is unknown. General observations from the study: The study observed clonal expansion of CD4+ and CD8+ blood T cells by week 6 at 0.1 to 3.0 mg/kg. Expanded clones were, on average, more numerous among CD8+ T cells than CD4+.

V is TRBV28 and J is TRBJ1-5; perhaps TRBD1 as D (6 bases). The TCR comes from an adult with an advanced solid tumor such as melanoma, head and neck, liver or kidney cancer. Material: CD4+ or CD8+ T cells sorted from blood, obtained in a trial of the OX40 agonist ivuxolimab. In DNA, the CDR3 is TGTGCCAGCAGGCCCCAGGGGAGCGTAGGCAATCAGCCCCAGCATTTT. Translation gives CASRPQGSVGNQPQHF.